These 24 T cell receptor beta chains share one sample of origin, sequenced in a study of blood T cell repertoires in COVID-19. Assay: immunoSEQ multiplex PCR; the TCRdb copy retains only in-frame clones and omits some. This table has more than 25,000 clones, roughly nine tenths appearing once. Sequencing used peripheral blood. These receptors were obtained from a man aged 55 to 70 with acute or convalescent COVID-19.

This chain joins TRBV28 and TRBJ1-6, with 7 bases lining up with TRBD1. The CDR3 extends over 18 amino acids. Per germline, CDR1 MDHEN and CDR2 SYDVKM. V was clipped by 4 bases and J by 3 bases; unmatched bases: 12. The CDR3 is CASSYGRPGTVYNSPLHF. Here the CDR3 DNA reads TGTGCCAGCAGTTATGGCCGTCCCGGGACAGTCTATAATTCACCCCTCCACTTT.

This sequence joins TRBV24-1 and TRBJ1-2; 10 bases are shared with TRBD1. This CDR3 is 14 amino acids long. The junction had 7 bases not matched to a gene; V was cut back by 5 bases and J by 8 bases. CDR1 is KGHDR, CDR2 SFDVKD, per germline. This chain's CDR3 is CATSGDGTGVGYTF. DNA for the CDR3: TGTGCCACCAGTGGGGACGGGACAGGGGTCGGCTACACCTTC.

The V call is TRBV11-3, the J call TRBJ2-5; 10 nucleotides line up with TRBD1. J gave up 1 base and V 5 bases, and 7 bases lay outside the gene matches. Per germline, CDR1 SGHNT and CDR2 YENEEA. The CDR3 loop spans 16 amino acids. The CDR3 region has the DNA TGTGCCAGCAGCCCCGGGACAGGGGTCGGCCAAGAGACCCAGTACTTC. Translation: CASSPGTGVGQETQYF.

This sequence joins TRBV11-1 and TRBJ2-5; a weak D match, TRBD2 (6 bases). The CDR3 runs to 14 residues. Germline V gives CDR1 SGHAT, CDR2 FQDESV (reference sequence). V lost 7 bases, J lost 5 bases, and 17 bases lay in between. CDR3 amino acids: CASTLGGAVETQYF. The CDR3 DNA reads TGTGCCAGCACCCTTGGAGGGGCGGTGGAGACCCAGTACTTC.

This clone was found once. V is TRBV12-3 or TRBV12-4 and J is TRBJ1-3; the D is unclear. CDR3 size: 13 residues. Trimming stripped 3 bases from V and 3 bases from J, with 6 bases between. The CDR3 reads CASSLAGGNTIYF. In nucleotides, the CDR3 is TGTGCCAGCAGTTTGGCTGGTGGAAACACCATATATTTT.

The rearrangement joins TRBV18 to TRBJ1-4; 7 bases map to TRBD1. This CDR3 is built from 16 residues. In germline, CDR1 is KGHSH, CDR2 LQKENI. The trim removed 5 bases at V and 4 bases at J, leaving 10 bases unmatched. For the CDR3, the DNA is TGTGCCAGCTCAAGCGGAATCCAGGGGGGTAATGAAAAACTGTTTTTT. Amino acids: CASSSGIQGGNEKLFF.

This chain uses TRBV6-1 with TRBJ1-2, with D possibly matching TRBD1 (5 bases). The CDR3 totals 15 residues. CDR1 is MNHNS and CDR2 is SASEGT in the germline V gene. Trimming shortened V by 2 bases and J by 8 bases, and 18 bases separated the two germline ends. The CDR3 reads CASSELVAGLGGYTF. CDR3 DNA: TGTGCCAGCAGTGAACTCGTGGCAGGGTTGGGGGGCTACACCTTC.

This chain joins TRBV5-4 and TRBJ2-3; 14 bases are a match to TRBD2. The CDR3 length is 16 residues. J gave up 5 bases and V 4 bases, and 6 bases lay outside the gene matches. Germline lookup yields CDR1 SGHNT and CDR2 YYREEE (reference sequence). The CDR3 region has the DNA TGTGCCAGCAGCACGGGACTAGCGGGAGTTAGAGATACGCAGTATTTT. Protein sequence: CASSTGLAGVRDTQYF.

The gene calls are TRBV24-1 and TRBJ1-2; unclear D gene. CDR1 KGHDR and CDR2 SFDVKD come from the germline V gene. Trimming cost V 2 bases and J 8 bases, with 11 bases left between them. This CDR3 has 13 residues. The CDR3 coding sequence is TGTGCCACCAGTGATTACGACAATCGGGGCTACACCTTC. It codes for CATSDYDNRGYTF.

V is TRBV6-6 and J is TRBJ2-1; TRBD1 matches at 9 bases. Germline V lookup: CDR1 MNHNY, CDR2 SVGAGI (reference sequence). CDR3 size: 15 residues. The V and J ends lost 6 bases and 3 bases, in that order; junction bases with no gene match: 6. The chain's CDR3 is CASSPPDRGYNEQFF. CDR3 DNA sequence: TGTGCCAGCAGCCCCCCGGACAGGGGCTACAATGAGCAGTTCTTC.

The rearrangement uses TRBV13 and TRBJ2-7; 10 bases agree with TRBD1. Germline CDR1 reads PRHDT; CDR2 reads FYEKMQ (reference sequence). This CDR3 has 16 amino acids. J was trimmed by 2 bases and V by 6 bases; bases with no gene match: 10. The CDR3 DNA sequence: TGTGCCAGCAGTGCCGGGACAGGGGTGAGGGCCTACGAGCAGTACTTC. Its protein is CASSAGTGVRAYEQYF. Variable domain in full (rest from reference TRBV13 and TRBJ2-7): AAGVIQSPRHLIKEKRETATLKCYPIPRHDTVYWYQQGPGQDPQFLISFYEKMQSDKGSIPDRFSAQQFSDYHSELNMSSLELGDSALYFCASSAGTGVRAYEQYFGPGTRLTVT.

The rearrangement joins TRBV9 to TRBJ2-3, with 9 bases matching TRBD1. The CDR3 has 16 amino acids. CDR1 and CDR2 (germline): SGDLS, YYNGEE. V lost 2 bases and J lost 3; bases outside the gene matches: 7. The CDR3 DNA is TGTGCCAGCAGCGTCACCCGGGACAGGGAAACAGATACGCAGTATTTT. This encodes CASSVTRDRETDTQYF. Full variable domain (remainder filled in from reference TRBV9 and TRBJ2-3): DSGVTQTPKHLITATGQRVTLRCSPRSGDLSVYWYQQSLDQGLQFLIQYYNGEERAKGNILERFSAQQFPDLHSELNLSSLELGDSALYFCASSVTRDRETDTQYFGPGTRLTVL.

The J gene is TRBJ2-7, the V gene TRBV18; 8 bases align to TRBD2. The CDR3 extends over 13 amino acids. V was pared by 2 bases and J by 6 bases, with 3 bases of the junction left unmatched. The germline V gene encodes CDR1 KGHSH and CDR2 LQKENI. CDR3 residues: CASSPGTRGEQYF. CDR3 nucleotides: TGTGCCAGCTCACCAGGGACTAGAGGCGAGCAGTACTTC.

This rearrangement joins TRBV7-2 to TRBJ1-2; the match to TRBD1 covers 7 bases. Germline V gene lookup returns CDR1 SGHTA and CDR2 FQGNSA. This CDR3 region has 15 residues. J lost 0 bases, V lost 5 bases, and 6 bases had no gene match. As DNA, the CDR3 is TGTGCCAGCAGCCCCGGGACAGTCGCTAACTATGGCTACACCTTC. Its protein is CASSPGTVANYGYTF.

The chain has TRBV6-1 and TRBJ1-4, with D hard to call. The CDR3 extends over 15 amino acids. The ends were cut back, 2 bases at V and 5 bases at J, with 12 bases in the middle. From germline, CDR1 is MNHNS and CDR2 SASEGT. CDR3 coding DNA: TGTGCCAGCAGTGAACCGGGGAGGATCAATGAAAAACTGTTTTTT. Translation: CASSEPGRINEKLFF.

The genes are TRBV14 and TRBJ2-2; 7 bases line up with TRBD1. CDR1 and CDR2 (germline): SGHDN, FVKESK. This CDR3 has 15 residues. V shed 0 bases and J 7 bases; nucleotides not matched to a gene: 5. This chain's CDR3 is CASSQDKGASGELFF. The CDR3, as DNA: TGTGCCAGCAGCCAAGATAAGGGGGCCAGCGGGGAGCTGTTTTTT.

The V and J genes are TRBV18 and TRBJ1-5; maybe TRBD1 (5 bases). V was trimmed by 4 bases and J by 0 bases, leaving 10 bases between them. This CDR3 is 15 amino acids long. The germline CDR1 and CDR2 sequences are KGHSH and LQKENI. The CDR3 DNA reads TGTGCCAGCTCACTCGACAGCCTTAGCAATCAGCCCCAGCATTTT. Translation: CASSLDSLSNQPQHF.

CDR3 loop: CASSSLTNYGYTF. The CDR3 nucleotides are TGTGCCAGCAGCTCCTTAACTAACTATGGCTACACCTTC. This chain joins TRBV11-2 and TRBJ1-2, with D hard to call. The CDR3 loop spans 13 amino acids. The V and J ends lost 4 bases and 0 bases respectively, with 6 bases between them. Germline CDR1 SGHAT, CDR2 FQNNGV.

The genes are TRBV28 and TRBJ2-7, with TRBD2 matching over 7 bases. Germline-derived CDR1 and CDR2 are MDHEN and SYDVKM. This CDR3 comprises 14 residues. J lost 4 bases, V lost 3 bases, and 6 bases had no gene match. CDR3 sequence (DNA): TGTGCCAGCAGTTTGGTCCAGGGAGGGTACGAGCAGTACTTC. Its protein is CASSLVQGGYEQYF.

CDR3 in DNA: TGTGCCAGCAGTGGTCTGCCAGGGGGAAATTCACCCCTCCACTTT. The encoded protein is CASSGLPGGNSPLHF. The chain joins TRBV2 to TRBJ1-6; 7 nucleotides agree with TRBD1. The CDR3 extends over 15 amino acids. Trimming at V came to 4 bases and at J to 7 bases, leaving 7 bases not matched to a gene. Germline V gene lookup returns CDR1 SNHLY and CDR2 FYNNEI. Combining the CDR3 with reference TRBV2 and TRBJ1-6 gives the whole variable domain EPEVTQTPSHQVTQMGQEVILRCVPISNHLYFYWYRQILGQKVEFLVSFYNNEISEKSEIFDDQFSVERPDGSNFTLKIRSTKLEDSAMYFCASSGLPGGNSPLHFGNGTRLTVT.

Here the CDR3 DNA reads TGCGCCAGCAGCTTGGGGACAGAAAATCAGCCCCAGCATTTT. It is translated as CASSLGTENQPQHF. The V and J genes are TRBV5-1 and TRBJ1-5, with D possibly TRBD1 on 6 matching bases. CDR1 and CDR2 from the germline V gene are SGHRS and YFSETQ. The V end lost 0 bases, the J end lost 4 bases, and 8 bases lay between the germline ends. This CDR3 has 14 amino acids.

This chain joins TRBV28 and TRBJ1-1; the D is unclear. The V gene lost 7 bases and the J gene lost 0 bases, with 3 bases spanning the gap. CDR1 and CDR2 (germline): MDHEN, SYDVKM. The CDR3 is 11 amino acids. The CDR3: CASTMNTEAFF. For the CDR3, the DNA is TGTGCCAGCACCATGAACACTGAAGCTTTCTTT.

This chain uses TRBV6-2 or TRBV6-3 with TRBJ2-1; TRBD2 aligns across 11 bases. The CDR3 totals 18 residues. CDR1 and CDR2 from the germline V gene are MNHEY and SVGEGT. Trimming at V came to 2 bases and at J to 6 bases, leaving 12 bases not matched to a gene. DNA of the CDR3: TGTGCCAGCAGTTACCCCCCTATAGGTAGCGGGGGGGCCAATGAGCAGTTCTTC. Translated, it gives CASSYPPIGSGGANEQFF.

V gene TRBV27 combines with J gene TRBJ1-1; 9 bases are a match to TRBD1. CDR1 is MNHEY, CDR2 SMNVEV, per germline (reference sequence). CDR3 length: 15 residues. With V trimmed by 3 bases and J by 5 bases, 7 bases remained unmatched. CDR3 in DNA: TGTGCCAGCAGTTTCATACCGACAGGGGGGACTGAAGCTTTCTTT. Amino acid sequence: CASSFIPTGGTEAFF.